These 30 T cell receptor beta chains originate from one sample sequenced in a study of neurological immune-mediated disorders. Time point noted: longitudinal time-point 1 (baseline). A single record per CDR3 protein comes from TCRdb applying MiXCR to the 5' RACE reads. The sample lists 70,000 to 75,000 distinct CDR3 sequences, roughly 15% occurring once. Specimen: PBMCs. The receptors were sampled from a female donor with HTLV-1-associated myelopathy (HAM/TSP).

V and J are TRBV15 and TRBJ2-3, with 8 positions matching TRBD2. The germline V gene has CDR1 LNHNV and CDR2 YYDKDF (reference sequence). J lost 1 base, V lost 0 bases, and 0 bases had no gene match. The CDR3 has 15 residues. CDR3 coding DNA: TGTGCCACCAGCAGAGACGGGGGGGGCACAGATACGCAGTATTTT. It yields the protein CATSRDGGGTDTQYF.

In the case of this clonotype: Sequence at one end of the junction differs from germline and may be a read error. J is TRBJ2-2 and V is TRBV5-1, with D maybe TRBD2 (6 bases). CDR3 length: 15 residues. Per germline, CDR1 SGHRS and CDR2 YFSETQ. CDR3 in amino acids: CASSFRAGNTRELFF. As DNA, the CDR3 is TGCGCCAGCAGCTTCCGAGCGGGTAACACCCGGGAGCTGTTTTTT.

This clonotype was recorded at least ten times. The chain recombines TRBV2 with TRBJ1-1; D possibly corresponds to TRBD1 (5 bases). This CDR3 comprises 14 residues. Germline assignment: CDR1 SNHLY and CDR2 FYNNEI. Trimming left V 5 bases short and J 1 base short, with 11 bases between. This CDR3 reads CASSRQGRNTEAFF. In nucleotides, the CDR3 is TGTGCCAGCAGTAGGCAGGGAAGGAACACTGAAGCTTTCTTT.

This clonotype was seen at least ten times. The V call is TRBV4-1, the J call TRBJ2-4; TRBD2 matches at 13 bases. Per the germline V gene, CDR1 is MGHRA and CDR2 is YSYEKL. V lost 3 bases and J lost 7; bases outside the gene matches: 9. This CDR3 spans 17 amino acids. The CDR3: CASSHGLAGVRENIQYF. The CDR3 DNA sequence: TGCGCCAGCAGCCACGGACTAGCGGGGGTGCGAGAGAACATTCAGTACTTC.

This clonotype has ten or more counts. The chain joins TRBV5-1 to TRBJ1-1; D uncertain. V lost 6 bases, J lost 1 base, and 7 bases lay in between. The CDR3 has 12 amino acids. Germline-derived CDR1 and CDR2 are SGHRS and YFSETQ. The CDR3 region is CASKEGNTEAFF. DNA for the CDR3: TGCGCCAGCAAGGAAGGGAACACTGAAGCTTTCTTT.

Many counts were recorded for this clonotype. The chain carries TRBV28 and TRBJ1-2, with D perhaps TRBD1 (6 bases). CDR1 is MDHEN, CDR2 SYDVKM, per germline. This CDR3 is built from 13 residues. Trimming cost V 3 bases and J 8 bases, with 13 bases left between them. The CDR3 DNA sequence: TGTGCCAGCAGTTTGTGGGGCCAGGGGGGCTACACCTTC. Its protein product is CASSLWGQGGYTF.

The chain carries TRBV27 and TRBJ2-1, with TRBD1 matching 9 bases. The J segment lost 4 bases and the V segment lost 2 bases, leaving 3 bases of the junction unmatched. Germline assignment: CDR1 MNHEY and CDR2 SMNVEV (reference sequence). This CDR3 spans 15 amino acids. The CDR3 coding sequence is TGTGCCAGCAGTTTAGTACAGGGGGCTTACAATGAGCAGTTCTTC. This sequence encodes CASSLVQGAYNEQFF.

This clonotype has at least ten counts. This chain joins TRBV5-1 and TRBJ2-4, with D perhaps TRBD2 (6 bases). V lost 6 bases, J lost 10 bases, and 17 bases lay in between. This CDR3 has 13 amino acids. The germline CDR1 and CDR2 sequences are SGHRS and YFSETQ. This CDR3 is CASTGDSRLIQYF. DNA of the CDR3: TGCGCCAGCACGGGGGATTCCCGACTTATTCAGTACTTC.

This clonotype occurred many times. The V gene is TRBV7-2, the J gene TRBJ2-3, with 9 bases fitting TRBD2. With 1 base clipped from V and 6 bases from J, the junction kept 8 bases outside the gene matches. Germline CDR1 and CDR2: SGHTA and FQGNSA. This CDR3 comprises 16 residues. The CDR3 sequence is CASSLVSGGRRDTQYF. CDR3 bases: TGTGCCAGCAGCTTAGTCAGCGGGGGGCGGAGGGATACGCAGTATTTT.

This clonotype came up many times. This chain uses TRBV27 with TRBJ2-1; a weak D match, TRBD1 (6 bases). CDR1 and CDR2 from the germline V gene are MNHEY and SMNVEV (reference sequence). V dropped 9 bases and J dropped 7 bases, with 19 bases sitting between them. This CDR3 is 14 amino acids long. DNA for the CDR3: TGTGCCAGTATCGAAGGGGGTTCGAGGAATGAGCAGTTCTTC. It encodes CASIEGGSRNEQFF.

This clonotype showed up many times. The V call is TRBV12-3 or TRBV12-4, the J call TRBJ2-5; either TRBD1 or TRBD2 may fit D (5 bases each). The CDR3 covers 15 residues. Between the trimmed V and J ends, which lost 0 bases and 3 bases, there was a span of 11 bases. CDR3 nucleotides: TGTGCCAGCAGTTTAGCGGGGCCGAGGGAAGAGACCCAGTACTTC. Translating it yields CASSLAGPREETQYF.

Turning to this clonotype: The conserved phenylalanine or tryptophan is not found at the CDR3 terminus, so this likely reflects a read error. The chain employs TRBV12-3 or TRBV12-4 and TRBJ2-7; TRBD1 agrees at 9 bases. V gave up 7 bases and J gave up 4 bases; unmatched junction bases: 8. The CDR3 extends over 14 amino acids. This chain's CDR3 is CASNNRGPLYEQYL. In DNA form, the CDR3 reads TGTGCCAGCAACAACAGGGGGCCCCTATACGAGCAGTACCTC.

The chain carries TRBV12-3 or TRBV12-4 and TRBJ2-2; D possibly uses TRBD1 or TRBD2 (7 bases each). V lost 6 bases, J lost 6 bases, and 17 bases lay in between. The CDR3 totals 15 residues. The CDR3 reads CASSLTGRGPGELFF. The CDR3 nucleotides are TGTGCCAGCAGCCTAACGGGGAGGGGGCCCGGGGAGCTGTTTTTT.

This clonotype was picked up many times. V is TRBV15 and J is TRBJ1-1, with a tentative D call TRBD1 (5 bases). The germline V gene has CDR1 LNHNV and CDR2 YYDKDF (reference sequence). The CDR3 sequence is 14 residues long. V lost 3 bases to trimming and J lost 7 bases, with 15 bases between them. The CDR3 DNA follows: TGTGCCACCAGCAGCTCAACAGGTTTCGGTGAAGCTTTCTTT. Translated: CATSSSTGFGEAFF.

About this clonotype itself: The junction departs from the called germline gene at one end, perhaps through a read error. The V gene is TRBV11-2, the J gene TRBJ1-5; possible D gene TRBD1, 6 bases. The CDR3 is 14 residues long. The V gene's germline CDR1 is SGHAT and CDR2 FQNNGV. CDR3 nucleotide sequence: TGTGCCAGCAGTGAACGGGGGGACAATCAGCCCCTGCATTTT. This encodes CASSERGDNQPLHF.

This clonotype has a count of ten or more. The V gene is TRBV3-1, the J gene TRBJ2-7; 7 nucleotides agree with TRBD2. This CDR3 has 13 residues. Germline trimming cut 1 base from V and 9 bases from J; bases unmatched to any gene: 6. Germline V gene sequence: CDR1 LGHDT, CDR2 YNNKEL (reference sequence). This chain's CDR3 is CASSQGGGEGQYF. The CDR3 DNA reads as TGTGCCAGCAGCCAAGGCGGGGGAGAGGGGCAGTACTTC.

In its sample, this clonotype was seen once. Relative to the germline gene, one junction end is altered; a read error may explain this. CDR3 in DNA: TGCAGCGCCCCAGGCTCGGGGAACGCTGAAGCTTTCTTT. This sequence encodes CSAPGSGNAEAFF. The V and J genes are TRBV29-1 and TRBJ1-1; D call uncertain. Germline assignment: CDR1 SQVTM and CDR2 ANQGSEA. The CDR3 runs 13 residues.

The chain is built from TRBV7-2 and TRBJ2-3; TRBD2 matches at 8 bases. CDR1 is SGHTA and CDR2 is FQGNSA in the germline V gene. Trimming removed 5 bases from V and 1 base from J; junction bases left unmatched: 5. The CDR3 consists of 15 residues. CDR3 region: CASSPKAGGTDTQYF. DNA of the CDR3: TGTGCCAGCAGCCCTAAAGCGGGGGGCACAGATACGCAGTATTTT. The full variable domain, in which reference TRBV7-2 and TRBJ2-3 provide the parts outside the CDR3, is GAGVSQSPSNKVTEKGKDVELRCDPISGHTALYWYRQSLGQGLEFLIYFQGNSAPDKSGLPSDRFSAERTGGSVSTLTIQRTQQEDSAVYLCASSPKAGGTDTQYFGPGTRLTVL.

This clonotype has at least ten counts. The gene calls are TRBV4-1 and TRBJ1-6, with D maybe TRBD1 (5 bases). CDR1 is MGHRA, CDR2 YSYEKL, per germline. The CDR3 is 15 residues long. Trimming removed 4 bases at V and 4 bases at J, with 11 bases between. CDR3 DNA sequence: TGCGCCAGCAGCCGAGGACAAGAGTATAATTCACCCCTCCACTTT. It is translated as CASSRGQEYNSPLHF.

The chain recombines TRBV4-3 with TRBJ2-7; weak D call: TRBD2 (6 bases). V lost 0 bases, J lost 5 bases, and 17 bases lay in between. Per the germline V gene, CDR1 is LGHNA and CDR2 is YSLEER. This CDR3 is built from 16 residues. Written as DNA, the CDR3 is TGCGCCAGCAGCCAAGAATTTGAAAAGGAGGGCCACGAGCAGTACTTC. Translation: CASSQEFEKEGHEQYF.

This clonotype has at least ten counts. The V gene is TRBV7-9, the J gene TRBJ2-7; TRBD1 aligns across 7 bases. Trimming cost V 5 bases and J 2 bases; bases outside gene matches: 9. CDR3 length: 15 residues. The germline CDR1 and CDR2 sequences are SEHNR and FQNEAQ (reference sequence). CDR3 loop: CASSASQTGPYEQYF. CDR3 bases: TGTGCCAGCAGCGCGTCCCAGACAGGGCCCTACGAGCAGTACTTC.

This clonotype has at least ten counts. This CDR3 reads CASSVGGKSYEQYF. The CDR3 DNA follows: TGTGCCAGCAGCGTGGGGGGTAAATCCTACGAGCAGTACTTC. The chain combines TRBV9 with TRBJ2-7; possibly TRBD2 for D (6 bases). The germline V and J ends were trimmed by 2 bases and 1 base, with 10 bases remaining between them. The CDR3 spans 14 residues. In germline, CDR1 is SGDLS, CDR2 YYNGEE.

In its sample, this clonotype was seen many times. The genes are TRBV5-1 and TRBJ2-2, with D unresolved. The germline V and J ends were trimmed by 6 bases and 0 bases, with 12 bases remaining between them. Germline-derived CDR1 and CDR2 are SGHRS and YFSETQ. CDR3 size: 15 residues. CDR3 nucleotides: TGCGCCAGCACGCTGACGAGAGCGAACACCGGGGAGCTGTTTTTT. It yields the protein CASTLTRANTGELFF.

At least ten counts were recorded for this clonotype. J is TRBJ2-7 and V is TRBV7-9; D possibly corresponds to TRBD1 (6 bases). The CDR3 has 16 amino acids. Germline-derived CDR1 and CDR2 are SEHNR and FQNEAQ (reference sequence). The V gene lost 5 bases and the J gene lost 9 bases, with 26 bases spanning the gap. In DNA, the CDR3 is TGTGCCAGCAGCCGGGAAGGACAGTCCTTCCTCATAGGGCAGTACTTC. This encodes CASSREGQSFLIGQYF.

This clonotype appeared many times. V and J are TRBV5-1 and TRBJ2-1; 7 bases are shared with TRBD2. The CDR3 spans 15 residues. From germline, CDR1 is SGHRS and CDR2 YFSETQ. The J segment lost 9 bases and the V segment lost 0 bases, leaving 9 bases of the junction unmatched. The CDR3 DNA follows: TGCGCCAGCAGCTTGGCCCGGCAGGGAGGGGCTGAGCAGTTCTTC. Translated, it gives CASSLARQGGAEQFF. The complete variable domain, with remaining parts taken from reference TRBV5-1 and TRBJ2-1, reads KAGVTQTPRYLIKTRGQQVTLSCSPISGHRSVSWYQQTPGQGLQFLFEYFSETQRNKGNFPGRFSGRQFSNSRSEMNVSTLELGDSALYLCASSLARQGGAEQFFGPGTRLTVL.

This sequence joins TRBV7-2 and TRBJ1-4; D may be TRBD1 (5 bases). Deletions cut 8 bases from V and 5 bases from J, with 12 bases between. The CDR3 sequence is 13 residues long. The germline V gene encodes CDR1 SGHTA and CDR2 FQGNSA. As DNA, the CDR3 is TGTGCCAGCTTAGCTTCAGGGAATGAAAAACTGTTTTTT. Translated: CASLASGNEKLFF.

V and J are TRBV29-1 and TRBJ2-5; D unresolved. This CDR3 is built from 9 residues. Germline loops: CDR1 SQVTM, CDR2 ANQGSEA. Deletions cut 7 bases from V and 4 bases from J, with 4 bases between. The CDR3 region has the DNA TGCAGCGCGGGAGAGACCCAGTACTTC. Protein product: CSAGETQYF.

This clonotype appeared many times. The rearrangement uses TRBV5-1 and TRBJ2-1; D might be TRBD2 (5 bases). CDR1 and CDR2 (germline): SGHRS, YFSETQ. The ends were cut back, 2 bases at V and 8 bases at J, with 14 bases in the middle. There are 14 residues in the CDR3. The CDR3 nucleotides are TGCGCCAGCAGCTTTGGAGGACCTGGGGATGAGCAGTTCTTC. This codes for CASSFGGPGDEQFF. Full variable domain (outside the CDR3, taken from reference TRBV5-1 and TRBJ2-1): KAGVTQTPRYLIKTRGQQVTLSCSPISGHRSVSWYQQTPGQGLQFLFEYFSETQRNKGNFPGRFSGRQFSNSRSEMNVSTLELGDSALYLCASSFGGPGDEQFFGPGTRLTVL.

This clonotype was found a few times. The chain links TRBV6-1 to TRBJ2-3; 13 bases match TRBD2. The V gene's germline CDR1 is MNHNS and CDR2 SASEGT. The CDR3 loop spans 16 amino acids. The J segment lost 0 bases and the V segment lost 4 bases, leaving 1 base of the junction unmatched. The CDR3 DNA reads as TGTGCCAGCAGTGGGACTAGCGGGGGCAGCACAGATACGCAGTATTTT. Its translation is CASSGTSGGSTDTQYF.

A note on this clonotype: A junction end diverges from the germline sequence, so it may reflect a read error. The chain carries TRBV5-1 and TRBJ1-5; TRBD1 might be the D (5 bases). CDR1 and CDR2 from the germline V gene are SGHRS and YFSETQ. The CDR3 is made up of 14 amino acids. CDR3 sequence reads: CAISFNPGNQPQHF. The CDR3 nucleotides are TGCGCCATCAGCTTTAACCCAGGGAATCAGCCCCAGCATTTT.